The 18 T cell receptor beta chains listed next were all sequenced from one sample in a study of cytomegalovirus exposure and HLA in healthy donors. The PCR was carried out with 60 Vbeta primers and 13 Jbeta primers. The assay was immunoSEQ multiplex PCR, and TCRdb's table has in-frame clones only and misses some. The sample has about 140,000 clones; 78% are singletons. The sequenced sample was PBMCs. Source of these receptors: a male donor in good health and CMV-seronegative.

The V and J genes are TRBV9 and TRBJ2-1, with 10 bases aligning to TRBD1. Germline V gene lookup returns CDR1 SGDLS and CDR2 YYNGEE. V lost 0 bases and J lost 1; bases outside the gene matches: 13. This CDR3 spans 20 amino acids. DNA for the CDR3: TGTGCCAGCAGCGTAGCTCCGGGACAGGGGCCCCGTGGGTCCTACAATGAGCAGTTCTTC. Translation: CASSVAPGQGPRGSYNEQFF. Using reference TRBV9 and TRBJ2-1 for the parts outside the CDR3, the full variable domain is DSGVTQTPKHLITATGQRVTLRCSPRSGDLSVYWYQQSLDQGLQFLIQYYNGEERAKGNILERFSAQQFPDLHSELNLSSLELGDSALYFCASSVAPGQGPRGSYNEQFFGPGTRLTVL.

The rearrangement joins TRBV5-4 to TRBJ1-6, with a possible D match to TRBD1 (5 bases). Germline assignment: CDR1 SGHNT and CDR2 YYREEE (reference sequence). This CDR3 is 17 amino acids long. Trimming shortened V by 4 bases and J by 0 bases, and 14 bases separated the two germline ends. CDR3 in DNA: TGTGCCAGCAGCCGCGGGGACGGGAGCTCCTATAATTCACCCCTCCACTTT. It is translated as CASSRGDGSSYNSPLHF.

The V and J genes are TRBV19 and TRBJ1-5; D perhaps matches TRBD1 (5 bases). This CDR3 spans 15 amino acids. CDR1 and CDR2 (germline): LNHDA, SQIVND (reference sequence). V lost 4 bases and J 4 bases, leaving 14 bases between the germline ends. The CDR3 nucleotides read TGTGCCAGTAGTACTGCCGGGACTTCTAATCAGCCCCAGCATTTT. Residues: CASSTAGTSNQPQHF.

This chain joins TRBV7-3 and TRBJ2-1; TRBD2 aligns across 9 bases. The CDR3 extends over 19 amino acids. J gave up 3 bases and V 1 base, and 13 bases lay outside the gene matches. Germline CDR1 reads SGHTA; CDR2 reads FQGTGA. CDR3 sequence (DNA): TGTGCCAGCAGCTTAATTCTAGCGGGGCCCCGGGTAGGCTACAATGAGCAGTTCTTC. Amino acids: CASSLILAGPRVGYNEQFF.

The chain uses TRBV6-1 and TRBJ2-4; D perhaps matches TRBD2 (6 bases). The V gene's germline CDR1 is MNHNS and CDR2 SASEGT. The CDR3 contains 20 residues. Trimming cost V 2 bases and J 0 bases, with 23 bases left between them. CDR3: CASSERARGTSDLAKNIQYF. The CDR3 DNA follows: TGTGCCAGCAGTGAAAGGGCTCGCGGGACGTCTGATTTAGCCAAAAACATTCAGTACTTC.

The CDR3 is CAISNQSRDRKGYNSPLHF. CDR3 DNA sequence: TGTGCCATCAGTAATCAATCCCGGGACAGGAAGGGCTATAATTCACCCCTCCACTTT. The chain couples TRBV10-3 to TRBJ1-6, with 8 bases that match TRBD1. CDR3 length: 19 residues. CDR1 is ENHRY, CDR2 SYGVKD, per germline. Unmatched junction bases numbered 15, after V lost 5 bases and J lost 3 bases.

This sequence joins TRBV5-4 and TRBJ2-1; 7 bases match TRBD2. J gave up 2 bases and V 0 bases, and 5 bases lay outside the gene matches. There are 16 residues in the CDR3. Germline V gives CDR1 SGHNT, CDR2 YYREEE (reference sequence). The CDR3 region has the DNA TGTGCCAGCAGCTTGGCAGGCGGGAGAGCCTACAATGAGCAGTTCTTC. Protein: CASSLAGGRAYNEQFF.

The V and J genes are TRBV9 and TRBJ1-1; a possible D gene is TRBD1 (6 bases). The length of the CDR3 is 16 residues. CDR1 and CDR2 from the germline V gene are SGDLS and YYNGEE. V lost 3 bases and J 10 bases, leaving 25 bases between the germline ends. The chain's CDR3 is CASSAGGAGAVPRAFF. As DNA, the CDR3 is TGTGCCAGCAGCGCGGGGGGGGCCGGGGCTGTTCCGCGAGCTTTCTTT.

This clone was detected once. V is TRBV5-1 and J is TRBJ2-3; D perhaps matches TRBD2 (7 bases). The CDR3 has 16 residues. V was trimmed by 4 bases and J by 6 bases, leaving 21 bases between them. Germline CDR1 is SGHRS and CDR2 is YFSETQ. CDR3 DNA sequence: TGCGCCAGCAGCCCACCCTCCCGGGGGGCAGGTGATACGCAGTATTTT. Amino acid sequence: CASSPPSRGAGDTQYF.

V is TRBV13 and J is TRBJ1-4; tentatively, D is TRBD1 (5 bases). V was cut by 3 bases and J by 1 base, with 9 bases left in between. The germline V gene encodes CDR1 PRHDT and CDR2 FYEKMQ (reference sequence). The CDR3 covers 15 residues. The CDR3 loop reads CASSFTGETNEKLFF. The CDR3 DNA is TGTGCCAGCAGCTTCACAGGTGAAACTAATGAAAAACTGTTTTTT.

The chain is built from TRBV7-9 and TRBJ1-1, with a weak D call TRBD1 (5 bases). Germline-derived CDR1 and CDR2 are SEHNR and FQNEAQ (reference sequence). Trimming pared 5 bases from V and 1 base from J, leaving 8 bases between. This CDR3 has 13 residues. This chain's CDR3 is CASSQQENTEAFF. In nucleotides, the CDR3 is TGTGCCAGCAGCCAACAGGAGAACACTGAAGCTTTCTTT.

The chain joins TRBV15 to TRBJ2-5; TRBD1 agrees at 7 bases. V trimming: 5 bases; J trimming: 5 bases; junction bases outside the gene matches: 5. The V gene's germline CDR1 is LNHNV and CDR2 YYDKDF (reference sequence). The CDR3 sequence is 13 residues long. CDR3 loop: CATSQGTVETQYF. CDR3 nucleotides: TGTGCCACCAGCCAAGGGACAGTCGAGACCCAGTACTTC.

V and J are TRBV25-1 and TRBJ1-3; D uncertain. Between the trimmed V and J ends, which lost 2 bases and 5 bases, there was a span of 10 bases. Germline assignment: CDR1 MGHDK and CDR2 SYGVNS. The CDR3 contains 14 residues. CDR3 residues: CASSEVGDRNTIYF. The CDR3, as DNA: TGTGCCAGCAGTGAAGTTGGAGACCGAAACACCATATATTTT.

This clone was seen ten or more times. This chain uses TRBV5-1 with TRBJ2-7; TRBD1 aligns across 7 bases. The germline gives CDR1 SGHRS, CDR2 YFSETQ. J lost 2 bases, V lost 9 bases, and 11 bases had no gene match. The CDR3 length is 14 residues. CDR3 protein: CATSPGQAPYEQYF. The DNA for the CDR3 is TGCGCCACCTCTCCCGGACAGGCCCCCTACGAGCAGTACTTC. The variable domain in full, with the rest retrieved from reference TRBV5-1 and TRBJ2-7, is KAGVTQTPRYLIKTRGQQVTLSCSPISGHRSVSWYQQTPGQGLQFLFEYFSETQRNKGNFPGRFSGRQFSNSRSEMNVSTLELGDSALYLCATSPGQAPYEQYFGPGTRLTVT.

This clone has a handful of counts. In the same sample, other DNA sequences code for this CDR3. V gene TRBV5-1 combines with J gene TRBJ1-1; D possibly corresponds to TRBD1 (5 bases). Germline V CDR1 and CDR2: SGHRS, YFSETQ. The CDR3 is 14 residues long. The germline V and J ends were trimmed by 0 bases and 5 bases, with 11 bases remaining between them. The CDR3 DNA reads as TGCGCCAGCAGCTTGGATGGCAGGGCGACTGAAGCTTTCTTT. Translated, it gives CASSLDGRATEAFF.

V and J are TRBV7-2 and TRBJ1-5, with TRBD1 matching 9 bases. V shed 5 bases and J 2 bases; nucleotides not matched to a gene: 16. This CDR3 has 19 residues. Per germline, CDR1 SGHTA and CDR2 FQGNSA. CDR3 sequence reads: CASSGRQGGLSRGNQPQHF. The CDR3 DNA reads as TGTGCCAGCAGCGGCCGACAGGGGGGTTTATCCCGCGGCAATCAGCCCCAGCATTTT.

The J gene is TRBJ2-7, the V gene TRBV19; 12 nucleotides line up with TRBD2. The CDR3 length is 16 residues. The ends lost 0 bases at V and 4 bases at J; junction bases unmatched: 4. Germline CDR1 is LNHDA and CDR2 is SQIVND (reference sequence). DNA of the CDR3: TGTGCCAGTAGTATAGATCGGACTAGCGGGACGTACGAGCAGTACTTC. Amino acid sequence: CASSIDRTSGTYEQYF.

J is TRBJ2-3 and V is TRBV19, with TRBD2 matching over 9 bases. This CDR3 has 17 residues. Per germline, CDR1 LNHDA and CDR2 SQIVND (reference sequence). The V segment lost 2 bases and the J segment 0 bases; nucleotides outside the gene matches: 6. The CDR3 coding sequence is TGTGCCAGTAGTATATCCCCGACTAGCGGTAGCACAGATACGCAGTATTTT. Its translation is CASSISPTSGSTDTQYF.